The 20 T cell receptor beta chains below were found in one sample sequenced in a study of cytomegalovirus exposure and HLA in healthy donors. The assay was immunoSEQ multiplex PCR, and TCRdb's table has in-frame clones only and misses some. The data show some 170,000 clones, 84% seen once. Specimen: PBMCs. Receptors were obtained from a man aged 25 to 40 in good health and CMV-seropositive.

This clone was observed a single time. The rearrangement uses TRBV5-1 and TRBJ1-6; unclear D gene. This CDR3 comprises 14 residues. V was cut by 4 bases and J by 3 bases, with 8 bases left in between. CDR1 SGHRS and CDR2 YFSETQ come from the germline V gene. CDR3 sequence: CASSTDNYNSPLHF. The CDR3 DNA reads as TGCGCCAGCAGCACCGACAACTATAATTCACCCCTCCACTTT.

This chain uses TRBV28 with TRBJ1-2; possible D gene TRBD1, 6 bases. Germline CDR1 is MDHEN and CDR2 is SYDVKM. The V and J ends lost 4 bases and 1 base respectively, with 16 bases between them. The CDR3 loop spans 16 amino acids. The CDR3, as DNA: TGTGCCAGCAGTTCAACGGGACACGCTATTAACTATGGCTACACCTTC. This translates into CASSSTGHAINYGYTF.

This rearrangement joins TRBV7-8 to TRBJ2-2; D possibly corresponds to TRBD1 (6 bases). The V gene lost 3 bases and the J gene lost 4 bases, with 9 bases spanning the gap. Germline V gene lookup returns CDR1 SGHVS and CDR2 FQNEAQ. The CDR3 spans 14 residues. In nucleotides, the CDR3 is TGTGCCAGCAGCTTCAGGGGCGGCACCGGGGAGCTGTTTTTT. Amino acids: CASSFRGGTGELFF.

This chain uses TRBV6-6 with TRBJ1-1; 10 bases fit TRBD1. J lost 1 base, V lost 6 bases, and 2 bases had no gene match. This CDR3 has 14 amino acids. Germline V gives CDR1 MNHNY, CDR2 SVGAGI (reference sequence). CDR3 residues: CASSRQGANTEAFF. The CDR3 nucleotides read TGTGCCAGCAGCCGACAGGGGGCGAACACTGAAGCTTTCTTT.

This clone showed up just a few times. The chain links TRBV6-1 to TRBJ2-2; D is possibly TRBD1 (6 bases). Trimming left V 4 bases short and J 3 bases short, with 9 bases between. There are 14 residues in the CDR3. Germline CDR1 is MNHNS and CDR2 is SASEGT. The CDR3, as DNA: TGTGCCAGCAGTGGGACAGTTGACACCGGGGAGCTGTTTTTT. Translation: CASSGTVDTGELFF.

V is TRBV9 and J is TRBJ2-5; D gene unclear. The CDR3 length is 13 residues. V lost 4 bases, J lost 6 bases, and 13 bases lay in between. CDR1 is SGDLS, CDR2 YYNGEE, per germline. The CDR3 DNA sequence: TGTGCCAGCAGCCTCCTCTATGGTCAGACCCAGTACTTC. Residues: CASSLLYGQTQYF.

The chain has TRBV9 and TRBJ2-3, with 7 bases lining up with TRBD1. The V and J ends lost 4 bases and 1 base, in that order; junction bases with no gene match: 3. This CDR3 comprises 14 residues. Germline-derived CDR1 and CDR2 are SGDLS and YYNGEE. The CDR3 sequence is CASSIDRGTDTQYF. As DNA, the CDR3 is TGTGCCAGCAGCATTGACAGGGGCACAGATACGCAGTATTTT.

The chain carries TRBV18 and TRBJ2-7; perhaps TRBD1 as D (6 bases). V was trimmed by 2 bases and J by 1 base, leaving 9 bases between them. From germline, CDR1 is KGHSH and CDR2 LQKENI. CDR3 length: 14 residues. Here the CDR3 reads CASSPGTKSYEQYF. The CDR3 DNA reads TGTGCCAGCTCACCAGGGACAAAATCCTACGAGCAGTACTTC. Based on the CDR3 plus reference TRBV18 and TRBJ2-7, the full variable domain is NAGVMQNPRHLVRRRGQEARLRCSPMKGHSHVYWYRQLPEEGLKFMVYLQKENIIDESGMPKERFSAEFPKEGPSILRIQQVVRGDSAAYFCASSPGTKSYEQYFGPGTRLTVT.

The chain couples TRBV21-1 to TRBJ2-1; the D call of TRBD2 is as the table states it, not checked on the DNA. TRBV21-1 is described as a pseudogene. CDR3 length: 13 residues. The DNA for the CDR3 is TGTGCCATCTCCGCTAACTCCTACAATGAGCAGTTCTTC. It specifies CAISANSYNEQFF.

The chain is built from TRBV18 and TRBJ2-1; 8 bases are a match to TRBD2. V dropped 3 bases and J dropped 7; count of bases not matched to a gene: 5. Germline CDR1 is KGHSH and CDR2 is LQKENI. The length of the CDR3 is 14 residues. CDR3 residues: CASSPSGNKNEQFF. CDR3 DNA sequence: TGTGCCAGCTCACCTAGCGGGAATAAAAATGAGCAGTTCTTC.

V and J are TRBV30 and TRBJ2-1; TRBD1 aligns across 7 bases. Germline V gene sequence: CDR1 GTSNPN, CDR2 SVGIG (reference sequence). The ends lost 1 base at V and 6 bases at J; junction bases unmatched: 3. This CDR3 has 13 residues. CDR3 nucleotides: TGTGCCTGGAGTGGGCCAGGGGGCAATGAGCAGTTCTTC. Its translation: CAWSGPGGNEQFF.

The chain uses TRBV28 and TRBJ1-5; TRBD1 aligns across 8 bases. V trimming: 3 bases; J trimming: 5 bases; junction bases outside the gene matches: 6. From germline, CDR1 is MDHEN and CDR2 SYDVKM. The CDR3 runs 15 residues. The CDR3 loop is CASSFTQGAYQPQHF. For the CDR3, the DNA is TGTGCCAGCAGTTTCACCCAGGGGGCATATCAGCCCCAGCATTTT.

The V call is TRBV30, the J call TRBJ1-6; D uncertain. CDR1 GTSNPN and CDR2 SVGIG come from the germline V gene (reference sequence). The CDR3 is 13 amino acids. The V end lost 3 bases, the J end lost 8 bases, and 11 bases lay between the germline ends. In DNA, the CDR3 is TGTGCCTGGAGCCCCAACCCAGATTCACCCCTCCACTTT. This gives the protein CAWSPNPDSPLHF.

The rearrangement links TRBV6-5 to TRBJ2-2; TRBD1 might be the D (5 bases). Trimming shortened V by 7 bases and J by 4 bases, and 16 bases separated the two germline ends. From germline, CDR1 is MNHEY and CDR2 SVGAGI. The CDR3 runs to 15 residues. This CDR3 reads CASKPQGIGTGELFF. Written as DNA, the CDR3 is TGTGCCAGCAAACCGCAGGGAATTGGCACCGGGGAGCTGTTTTTT.

The V and J genes are TRBV7-9 and TRBJ2-2; a weak D match, TRBD1 (6 bases). Trimming removed 5 bases from V and 5 bases from J, with 18 bases in between. Germline V lookup: CDR1 SEHNR, CDR2 FQNEAQ (reference sequence). This CDR3 spans 16 amino acids. DNA of the CDR3: TGTGCCAGCAGCCGATCAGGACAGATGGGGACCGGGGAGCTGTTTTTT. Protein product: CASSRSGQMGTGELFF.

The chain links TRBV27 to TRBJ2-7; D is possibly TRBD2 (7 bases). CDR3 length equals 16 residues. Looked up from germline, CDR1 is MNHEY and CDR2 is SMNVEV (reference sequence). V was shortened by 4 bases and J by 4 bases, with 20 bases between the two germline ends. CDR3: CASSSPRVGGQYEQYF. The CDR3 DNA follows: TGTGCCAGCAGTTCACCACGAGTCGGGGGGCAGTACGAGCAGTACTTC.

The chain is built from TRBV27 and TRBJ2-1; perhaps TRBD2 as D (5 bases). CDR1 is MNHEY, CDR2 SMNVEV, per germline (reference sequence). The CDR3 runs to 12 residues. V was trimmed by 4 bases and J by 5 bases, leaving 6 bases between them. CDR3 nucleotide sequence: TGTGCCAGCAGTTCGCGGGACAATGAGCAGTTCTTC. It codes for CASSSRDNEQFF.

This chain connects TRBV5-5 to TRBJ1-6, with 7 bases fitting TRBD1. The CDR3 spans 18 residues. The ends lost 4 bases at V and 8 bases at J; junction bases unmatched: 18. The germline V gene has CDR1 SGHKS and CDR2 YYEKEE (reference sequence). In nucleotides, the CDR3 is TGTGCCAGCAGCCAAGATCAAGTGACAGGGTTTGGAGATTCACCCCTCCACTTT. Protein: CASSQDQVTGFGDSPLHF.

CDR3 loop: CASSAFRAQPQHF. CDR3 coding DNA: TGCGCCAGCAGTGCCTTCAGGGCGCAGCCCCAGCATTTT. J is TRBJ1-5 and V is TRBV10-2; D perhaps matches TRBD1 (5 bases). The CDR3 consists of 13 residues. Per the germline V gene, CDR1 is WSHSY and CDR2 is SAAADI. V lost 4 bases, J lost 7 bases, and 11 bases lay in between.

The chain employs TRBV14 and TRBJ1-1; tentatively, D is TRBD1 (5 bases). The CDR3 covers 15 residues. Per germline, CDR1 SGHDN and CDR2 FVKESK. With 1 base removed from V and 0 bases from J, the gap between germline ends came to 9 bases. DNA for the CDR3: TGTGCCAGCAGCCAAGGTCCCAGGGTGAACACTGAAGCTTTCTTT. It encodes CASSQGPRVNTEAFF.